This paragraph reports one TCR beta chain. Its specificity is unknown. Assay used: immunoSEQ multiplex PCR; TCRdb lists only in-frame clones, some missing. The sample consists of 9,500 to 15,000 clones, roughly 79% of them appearing once. The sample comes from a study of T cell repertoires in ileal Crohn's disease. Study as a whole: At surgery, under 40% of patients smoked, with median disease duration about eight years. About half of patients got postoperative therapy: around 10 thiopurines, approximately 18 anti-TNF. Study-wide points: Endoscopic recurrence occurred in every patient whose clonality exceeded 26.8%. Compared with CD4 T cells, sorted CD8 cells carried more expanded clones.

Material: ileal tissue. This receptor was obtained from an adult with Crohn's disease.

CDR3 nucleotide sequence: TGTGCCAGCAGGGTCAGCGGTTACCCCCTCTACGAGCAGTACTTC. Translated, it gives CASRVSGYPLYEQYF. The chain carries TRBV28 and TRBJ2-7; perhaps TRBD2 as D (5 bases). The CDR3 totals 15 residues. CDR1 and CDR2 from the germline V gene are MDHEN and SYDVKM. V lost 6 bases to trimming and J lost 3 bases, with 18 bases between them.